This T cell receptor (beta chain) was recorded in a study of blood T cell repertoires in COVID-19. Study at large: Samples representing acute and convalescent COVID-19 were sourced from the United States, Italy and Spain. PBMCs, B-cell-depleted T cells, or T cells were the source of the cDNA or gDNA that made up the material.

The germline CDR1 and CDR2 sequences are LNHDA and SQIVND (reference sequence). The CDR3 has 14 residues. The junction had 3 bases not matched to a gene; V was cut back by 5 bases and J by 7 bases. Original handling: Amplifying reference gene primers gave estimates of nucleated cell counts. Using immunoSEQ multiplex PCR, the repertoire was profiled, and TCRdb retains in-frame clones only, with some absent. V and J calls and clone size are those listed in that table; D and trimming were worked out from the DNA. The sample has roughly 53,000 clones; 86% are singletons. J is TRBJ1-4 and V is TRBV19, with 11 bases aligning to TRBD1. This TCR came from a human donor in a cohort sampled during active COVID-19. Sequenced sample: peripheral blood. The CDR3 loop reads CASSRTGGPEKLFF. CDR3 bases: TGTGCCAGTAGTCGGACAGGGGGCCCTGAAAAACTGTTTTTT.